A single sample gave rise to the 5 T cell receptor beta chains below, sequenced in a study of cytomegalovirus exposure and HLA in healthy donors. PCR involved 60 Vbeta and 13 Jbeta primers. Method: immunoSEQ multiplex PCR; TCRdb's copy keeps in-frame clones and lacks some. This table holds 100,000 to 150,000 clones, 75% to 85% found once. Sequenced input: PBMCs. The receptor set was obtained from a man in his forties or fifties in good health and CMV-seronegative.

The CDR3 sequence: CASSAPWEGVDEQYF. In DNA, the CDR3 is TGTGCCAGCAGTGCCCCGTGGGAGGGCGTCGACGAGCAGTACTTC. The chain has TRBV27 and TRBJ2-5; 7 bases are shared with TRBD2. The J call may not be correct, given that the DNA end is closer to TRBJ2-7. Per the germline V gene, CDR1 is MNHEY and CDR2 is SMNVEV (reference sequence). There are 15 residues in the CDR3.

The chain links TRBV28 to TRBJ1-5, with D possibly TRBD1 on 5 matching bases. Trimming took off 6 bases at V and 5 bases at J, with 17 bases between the two ends. Germline CDR1 MDHEN, CDR2 SYDVKM. The CDR3 has 15 residues. The CDR3 bases are TGTGCCAGCAGCGACGACAGCGAAAGGGATCAGCCCCAGCATTTT. Translating it yields CASSDDSERDQPQHF. Full variable domain (missing parts from reference TRBV28 and TRBJ1-5): DVKVTQSSRYLVKRTGEKVFLECVQDMDHENMFWYRQDPGLGLRLIYFSYDVKMKEKGDIPEGYSVSREKKERFSLILESASTNQTSMYLCASSDDSERDQPQHFGDGTRLSIL.

V is TRBV2 and J is TRBJ1-1; perhaps TRBD1 as D (6 bases). The CDR3 spans 15 residues. Germline loops: CDR1 SNHLY, CDR2 FYNNEI. V shed 5 bases and J shed 4 bases, with 17 bases lying between them. CDR3 amino acids: CASSRTDLVVTEAFF. The CDR3 DNA reads as TGTGCCAGCAGTCGGACAGATCTTGTTGTCACTGAAGCTTTCTTT.

The chain combines TRBV18 with TRBJ1-4, with 9 bases matching TRBD1. CDR3 length equals 15 residues. Germline loops: CDR1 KGHSH, CDR2 LQKENI. V gave up 6 bases and J gave up 7 bases; unmatched junction bases: 9. CDR3 in amino acids: CASSPRTGGSEKLFF. In nucleotides, the CDR3 is TGTGCCAGCTCCCCCAGAACAGGGGGCAGTGAAAAACTGTTTTTT.

The chain uses TRBV11-2 and TRBJ2-3; D uncertain. V lost 5 bases and J lost 2, with 14 bases in between. In germline, CDR1 is SGHAT, CDR2 FQNNGV. There are 15 residues in the CDR3. The DNA for the CDR3 is TGTGCCAGCAGCGTCGTCTTCGGGTTCACAGATACGCAGTATTTT. It codes for CASSVVFGFTDTQYF.